Each of the 10 T cell receptor beta chains below was sequenced from the same sample in a study of T cells in Graves' hyperthyroidism and ophthalmopathy. Amplification of TCR beta CDR3 regions was performed using RNA transcripts as template. HTBI primers were the set used in a first-round RT-PCR of the TCR CDR3. TCRdb fed the multiplex PCR reads into MiXCR, producing one record per CDR3 protein. The table has 650,000 to 700,000 distinct CDR3 sequences, approximately 15% seen once. The sequenced sample consisted of blood. Receptor source: a man in his fifties with Graves' hyperthyroidism.

The rearrangement links TRBV24-1 to TRBJ1-2, with 8 bases lining up with TRBD1. V lost 4 bases, J lost 4 bases, and 7 bases stayed unmatched. The CDR3 runs to 15 residues. Looked up from germline, CDR1 is KGHDR and CDR2 is SFDVKD. The CDR3 region has the DNA TGTGCCACCAGTGACGCCGGACAGGGCGGCTATGGCTACACCTTC. This encodes CATSDAGQGGYGYTF.

The chain has TRBV28 and TRBJ2-7, with a weak D call TRBD1 (5 bases). This CDR3 has 12 residues. Germline V lookup: CDR1 MDHEN, CDR2 SYDVKM. V lost 7 bases and J 2 bases, leaving 9 bases between the germline ends. The chain's CDR3 is CASTGSTYEQYF. CDR3 nucleotides: TGTGCCAGCACAGGGTCTACCTACGAGCAGTACTTC.

There are a few counts of this clonotype. The rearrangement links TRBV24-1 to TRBJ1-2; D call uncertain. V lost 4 bases and J 6 bases, leaving 11 bases between the germline ends. Germline CDR1 KGHDR, CDR2 SFDVKD. The CDR3 has 13 amino acids. This CDR3 is CATSDRSTDGYTF. The CDR3 DNA sequence: TGTGCCACCAGTGACCGCTCTACGGATGGCTACACCTTC.

This clonotype was detected ten times or more. V gene TRBV5-5 combines with J gene TRBJ1-5; D not resolved. V was trimmed by 4 bases and J by 3 bases, leaving 8 bases between them. CDR3 size: 13 residues. Per the germline V gene, CDR1 is SGHKS and CDR2 is YYEKEE (reference sequence). The CDR3 DNA reads TGTGCCAGCAGCCCAACCCCCAATCAGCCCCAGCATTTT. Its translation is CASSPTPNQPQHF.

This clonotype was recorded many times. CDR3 DNA: TGTGCCAGCAGGGATCCCGGGGGGGGGACCCAGTACTTC. It encodes CASRDPGGGTQYF. The chain joins TRBV6-1 to TRBJ2-5; 8 bases fit TRBD2. V trimming: 6 bases; J trimming: 7 bases; junction bases outside the gene matches: 7. In germline, CDR1 is MNHNS, CDR2 SASEGT. This CDR3 comprises 13 residues.

The chain carries TRBV2 and TRBJ1-1, with 7 bases matching TRBD1. Germline V gene data show CDR1 as SNHLY and CDR2 as FYNNEI. The CDR3 consists of 13 residues. The trim removed 9 bases at V and 4 bases at J, leaving 8 bases unmatched. The CDR3 bases are TGTGCCAGTAACATTGACAGGGTCACTGAAGCTTTCTTT. This codes for CASNIDRVTEAFF.

This chain's CDR3 is CASSLARSSGNSAESKNIQYF. CDR3 nucleotides: TGTGCCAGCAGCTTAGCGCGGTCTAGCGGAAATTCTGCGGAGAGCAAAAACATTCAGTACTTC. The rearrangement joins TRBV11-2 to TRBJ2-4; 7 bases map to TRBD2. Germline V CDR1 and CDR2: SGHAT, FQNNGV. This CDR3 spans 21 amino acids. The J segment lost 3 bases and the V segment lost 1 base, leaving 21 bases of the junction unmatched.

This clonotype was seen many times. This chain connects TRBV6-6 to TRBJ2-3, with 15 bases matching TRBD2. V gave up 0 bases and J gave up 7 bases; unmatched junction bases: 5. Germline values: CDR1 MNHNY, CDR2 SVGAGI (reference sequence). This CDR3 has 17 amino acids. CDR3 protein: CASSYSGLAGGLNTQYF. The CDR3 coding sequence is TGTGCCAGCAGTTACTCAGGACTAGCGGGAGGGCTAAATACGCAGTATTTT.

This chain's CDR3 is CAWGRGTPSYEQYF. The CDR3 DNA sequence: TGTGCCTGGGGGCGCGGGACTCCCTCCTACGAGCAGTACTTC. This chain uses TRBV30 with TRBJ2-7; D perhaps matches TRBD2 (6 bases). Trimming left V 5 bases short and J 0 bases short, with 14 bases between. This CDR3 region has 14 residues. Germline V lookup: CDR1 GTSNPN, CDR2 SVGIG (reference sequence).

The chain couples TRBV3-1 to TRBJ1-2; D uncertain. The CDR3 totals 14 residues. Germline assignment: CDR1 LGHDT and CDR2 YNNKEL (reference sequence). V was shortened by 1 base and J by 3 bases, with 9 bases between the two germline ends. The CDR3 spells CASSQGAAYYGYTF. The CDR3 DNA sequence: TGTGCCAGCAGCCAAGGGGCGGCTTACTATGGCTACACCTTC.